Listed below are T cell receptor beta chains from one sample, sequenced in a study of neurological immune-mediated disorders. TCRdb itself ran the 5' RACE reads through MiXCR, one entry per CDR3 protein. The table has approximately 50,000 distinct CDR3 sequences, about 3.7% seen once. Input material: PBMCs. These receptors came from a man in his sixties with multiple sclerosis. Both conserved end residues are part of each CDR3. A D gene is named only where the DNA matches it firmly. Clone size is not always given. Where it is, it says once, few, many or a class for expanded clones.

cdr3_aa cdr3_nt j_call v_call clone_size d_call
CASSWGRAATPNGYTF TGCGCCAGCAGCTGGGGCAGGGCGGCCACACCTAATGGCTACACCTTC TRBJ1-2 TRBV5-1 many .
CASSQGVYNEQFF TGTGCCAGCAGCCAGGGGGTGTACAATGAGCAGTTCTTC TRBJ2-1 TRBV9 medium-sized TRBD1
CASSFVNTGELFF TGTGCCAGCAGCTTTGTGAACACCGGGGAGCTGTTTTTT TRBJ2-2 TRBV7-2 many .
CASSRSGDEQETQYF TGCGCCAGCAGCCGGTCGGGTGACGAACAAGAGACCCAGTACTTC TRBJ2-5 TRBV5-1 many .
CASSLRRVGRGLAGGSTGELFF TGCGCCAGCAGCTTGCGTAGGGTCGGACGGGGACTAGCGGGAGGAAGCACCGGGGAGCTGTTTTTT TRBJ2-2 TRBV5-1 few TRBD2
CSASPGINQPQHF TGCAGTGCGAGCCCAGGAATCAATCAGCCCCAGCATTTT TRBJ1-5 TRBV20-1 many .
CASNATATYGYTF TGTGCCAGTAACGCGACAGCTACCTATGGCTACACCTTC TRBJ1-2 TRBV19 few .
CASSRDPGEDQPQHF TGCGCCAGCAGCCGGGACCCTGGAGAGGATCAGCCCCAGCATTTT TRBJ1-5 TRBV5-1 . .
CASSPRQGDGNQPQHF TGTGCTAGCAGTCCCCGACAGGGTGATGGCAATCAGCCCCAGCATTTT TRBJ1-5 TRBV27 . TRBD1
CASSLDSSGANTGELFF TGTGCCAGCAGCTTAGATAGTAGCGGAGCGAACACCGGGGAGCTGTTTTTT TRBJ2-2 TRBV11-3 many .
CSARSTGELFF TGCAGTGCTAGAAGTACCGGGGAGCTGTTTTTT TRBJ2-2 TRBV20-1 many .
CASSPAIPANTGELFF TGTGCCAGCTCACCAGCCATCCCCGCGAACACCGGGGAGCTGTTTTTT TRBJ2-2 TRBV18 . .
CASSPYADSSNYGYTF TGTGCCAGCAGCCCATACGCCGACAGTTCTAACTATGGCTACACCTTC TRBJ1-2 TRBV7-3 many .
CASSPIRDTEAFF TGTGCCAGCAGCCCCATCAGGGACACTGAAGCTTTCTTT TRBJ1-1 TRBV7-9 many .
CSAQGPIETQYF TGCAGTGCGCAGGGGCCGATAGAGACCCAGTACTTC TRBJ2-5 TRBV20-1 . .
CSAKGQSHNEQFF TGCAGTGCTAAGGGACAGAGCCACAATGAGCAGTTCTTC TRBJ2-1 TRBV20-1 many TRBD1
CASTSGTGGGNEQFF TGCGCCAGCACTTCAGGGACAGGGGGTGGCAATGAGCAGTTCTTC TRBJ2-1 TRBV5-1 many TRBD1